A single sample gave rise to the 29 T cell receptor beta chains below, sequenced in a study of T cells in Graves' hyperthyroidism and ophthalmopathy. The TCR beta CDR3 regions underwent amplification using RNA transcripts as the source. HTBI primers were the set used in a first-round RT-PCR of the TCR CDR3. TCRdb reprocessed the multiplex PCR reads via MiXCR and lists one record per CDR3 protein. Counted here are about 640,000 distinct CDR3 sequences, roughly 20% occurring once; the ten biggest clones make up 34%. The sample was blood. These receptors came from a man aged 25-40 years with Graves' ophthalmopathy.

This clonotype was seen repeatedly, ten times or more. The J gene is TRBJ1-5, the V gene TRBV20-1; the D is unclear. The CDR3 sequence is 13 residues long. The ends were cut back, 0 bases at V and 7 bases at J, with 10 bases in the middle. The germline CDR1 and CDR2 sequences are DFQATT and SNEGSKA (reference sequence). In DNA form, the CDR3 reads TGCAGTGCTAGAGATAGGCAGGCCCAGCCCCAGCATTTT. Protein: CSARDRQAQPQHF.

The rearrangement joins TRBV13 to TRBJ2-4; 11 bases fit TRBD1. Looked up from germline, CDR1 is PRHDT and CDR2 is FYEKMQ (reference sequence). V shed 3 bases, J shed 8 bases, and the junction held 9 bases outside the gene matches. The CDR3 runs to 16 residues. The CDR3 reads CASSFGQGARRDIQYF. Here the CDR3 DNA reads TGTGCCAGCAGCTTCGGACAGGGGGCTCGTCGAGACATTCAGTACTTC.

J is TRBJ2-7 and V is TRBV24-1; 14 nucleotides agree with TRBD2. Germline V gene sequence: CDR1 KGHDR, CDR2 SFDVKD. The CDR3 loop spans 17 amino acids. Losses at the gene ends were 7 bases for V and 0 bases for J; bases not matched to a gene: 7. The CDR3 reads CATSFPGLAGVSYEQYF. DNA of the CDR3: TGTGCCACCAGCTTCCCGGGACTAGCGGGAGTCTCCTACGAGCAGTACTTC.

This clonotype was recorded many times. The chain joins TRBV13 to TRBJ2-7; D not certain. Germline CDR1 PRHDT, CDR2 FYEKMQ (reference sequence). V gave up 5 bases and J gave up 7 bases, with 21 bases separating them. The CDR3 covers 15 residues. Here the CDR3 reads CASSPSPSPAREQYF. The CDR3 DNA is TGTGCCAGCAGCCCCTCCCCGTCCCCTGCTAGGGAGCAGTACTTC.

This clonotype was counted between two and nine times. The chain combines TRBV10-3 with TRBJ2-7; TRBD2 aligns across 10 bases. CDR3 length equals 14 residues. V trimming: 5 bases; J trimming: 5 bases; junction bases outside the gene matches: 6. From germline, CDR1 is ENHRY and CDR2 SYGVKD. The CDR3 here is CAISTSGDEDEQYF. The CDR3 bases are TGTGCCATCAGTACTAGCGGGGACGAAGACGAGCAGTACTTC.

This clonotype was seen at least ten times. The genes are TRBV7-2 and TRBJ1-5; 9 nucleotides agree with TRBD1. The CDR3 covers 14 residues. Germline V gene sequence: CDR1 SGHTA, CDR2 FQGNSA. The J segment lost 7 bases and the V segment lost 5 bases, leaving 6 bases of the junction unmatched. The CDR3, as DNA: TGTGCCAGCAGCCCGCAACAGGGGGCCCAGCCCCAGCATTTT. Amino acids: CASSPQQGAQPQHF. The whole variable domain, remainder taken from reference TRBV7-2 and TRBJ1-5, is GAGVSQSPSNKVTEKGKDVELRCDPISGHTALYWYRQSLGQGLEFLIYFQGNSAPDKSGLPSDRFSAERTGGSVSTLTIQRTQQEDSAVYLCASSPQQGAQPQHFGDGTRLSIL.

This clonotype was recorded many times. The J gene is TRBJ2-1, the V gene TRBV2, with D maybe TRBD2 (5 bases). Germline CDR1 SNHLY, CDR2 FYNNEI. The CDR3 totals 15 residues. Trimming shortened V by 0 bases and J by 0 bases, and 6 bases separated the two germline ends. The CDR3 loop reads CASSEARDSYNEQFF. In DNA form, the CDR3 reads TGTGCCAGCAGTGAAGCCCGGGACTCCTACAATGAGCAGTTCTTC.

This clonotype appeared a few times. The DNA of the CDR3 is TGTGCCAGCAGTTACCGAGGAACCGGGGAGCTGTTTTTT. Its protein product is CASSYRGTGELFF. V gene TRBV6-2 or TRBV6-3 combines with J gene TRBJ2-2; no reliable D call. Trimming removed 2 bases at V and 5 bases at J, with 6 bases between. Germline CDR1 reads MNHEY; CDR2 reads SVGEGT. CDR3 length equals 13 residues.

The V call is TRBV15, the J call TRBJ2-6; D may be TRBD1 or TRBD2 (5 bases each). The V and J ends lost 7 bases and 0 bases respectively, with 19 bases between them. The CDR3 length is 18 residues. Germline V CDR1 and CDR2: LNHNV, YYDKDF (reference sequence). CDR3 DNA sequence: TGTGCCACCACCAATTCGCCGGGACGCCCCTCTGGGGCCAACGTCCTGACTTTC. It codes for CATTNSPGRPSGANVLTF.

The V call is TRBV7-3, the J call TRBJ2-5; no firm D call. V lost 5 bases and J lost 5, with 12 bases in between. Germline-derived CDR1 and CDR2 are SGHTA and FQGTGA. The CDR3 contains 13 residues. This chain's CDR3 is CASSRSPMETQYF. The CDR3 nucleotides are TGTGCCAGCAGCCGAAGTCCGATGGAGACCCAGTACTTC.

This clonotype has ten or more counts. The chain employs TRBV25-1 and TRBJ2-5; 12 bases align to TRBD1. In germline, CDR1 is MGHDK, CDR2 SYGVNS. This CDR3 comprises 17 residues. Trimming took 2 bases from V and 0 from J; bases not matched to a gene: 4. CDR3 bases: TGTGCCAGCAGTGAACTGGGGGACAGGGGGCACCAAGAGACCCAGTACTTC. It specifies CASSELGDRGHQETQYF.

This clonotype was picked up a small number of times. This chain uses TRBV10-3 with TRBJ2-5; the D gene is possibly TRBD2 (5 bases). The CDR3 contains 10 residues. V was clipped by 10 bases and J by 3 bases, with 6 bases between them. Germline loops: CDR1 ENHRY, CDR2 SYGVKD. CDR3 amino acids: CATGEETQYF. CDR3 DNA sequence: TGTGCCACCGGGGAAGAGACCCAGTACTTC.

The J gene is TRBJ1-2, the V gene TRBV19, with TRBD1 identical over 7 bases. The CDR3 extends over 13 amino acids. Germline loops: CDR1 LNHDA, CDR2 SQIVND (reference sequence). V shed 5 bases, J shed 4 bases, and the junction held 4 bases outside the gene matches. DNA for the CDR3: TGTGCCAGTAGTGAGGACAGGATCTATGGCTACACCTTC. It codes for CASSEDRIYGYTF.

This clonotype was found many times. The CDR3 DNA follows: TGTGCCAGCAGTAGATACCCGGAGATGAACACTGAAGCTTTCTTT. Translated, it gives CASSRYPEMNTEAFF. V is TRBV27 and J is TRBJ1-1; D is unresolved. In germline, CDR1 is MNHEY, CDR2 SMNVEV (reference sequence). CDR3 size: 15 residues. V lost 5 bases, J lost 0 bases, and 13 bases lay in between.

As for this clonotype: A read error is possible here, since a much larger clone lies one base away. V is TRBV28 and J is TRBJ1-6; D is unresolved. Germline lookup yields CDR1 MDHEN and CDR2 SYDVKM. The CDR3 has 15 residues. CDR3 amino acids: CASSSPNSYNSPLRF. As DNA, the CDR3 is TGTGCCAGCAGTTCCCCCAACTCCTATAATTCACCCCTCCGCTTT.

This clonotype was seen repeatedly, ten times or more. This chain connects TRBV5-1 to TRBJ2-7, with TRBD2 matching 7 bases. Per the germline V gene, CDR1 is SGHRS and CDR2 is YFSETQ. The CDR3 contains 13 residues. J lost 0 bases, V lost 5 bases, and 2 bases had no gene match. CDR3 DNA sequence: TGCGCCAGCAGAGGCGGGAGCTCCTACGAGCAGTACTTC. Encoded protein: CASRGGSSYEQYF.

The CDR3 sequence is CASSSPSGAQETQYF. The CDR3, as DNA: TGTGCCAGCAGTTCCCCTAGCGGGGCGCAAGAGACCCAGTACTTC. This chain connects TRBV12-3 or TRBV12-4 to TRBJ2-5; 9 nucleotides agree with TRBD2. V lost 4 bases to trimming and J lost 2 bases; unmatched junction nucleotides: 5. This CDR3 is built from 15 residues.

This clonotype was counted a few times. This chain uses TRBV19 with TRBJ2-6, with 11 bases aligning to TRBD1. CDR1 and CDR2 from the germline V gene are LNHDA and SQIVND (reference sequence). V dropped 4 bases and J dropped 0; count of bases not matched to a gene: 2. The CDR3 consists of 17 residues. As DNA, the CDR3 is TGTGCCAGTAGTAGGGGGACAGGGGGCTCTGGGGCCAACGTCCTGACTTTC. Residues: CASSRGTGGSGANVLTF.

A few counts support this clonotype. The chain links TRBV20-1 to TRBJ1-2; tentative D call: TRBD1 (6 bases). CDR1 is DFQATT and CDR2 is SNEGSKA in the germline V gene (reference sequence). Trimming removed 6 bases from V and 5 bases from J, with 16 bases in between. CDR3 length: 13 amino acids. The CDR3 bases are TGCAGTGCCCCACTGGACAGCCTTTATGGCTACACCTTC. Translation gives CSAPLDSLYGYTF.

This chain joins TRBV10-3 and TRBJ2-1, with unresolved D. CDR1 and CDR2 (germline): ENHRY, SYGVKD. The CDR3 runs to 12 residues. The ends were cut back, 3 bases at V and 10 bases at J, with 10 bases in the middle. The CDR3: CAISETDLEQFF. The CDR3 DNA reads as TGTGCCATCAGTGAAACGGACCTAGAGCAGTTCTTC.

This clonotype was seen a few times. CDR3 amino acids: CASSLDRRQPQHF. The CDR3, as DNA: TGTGCCAGCAGCTTAGACAGGCGGCAGCCCCAGCATTTT. V and J are TRBV7-2 and TRBJ1-5; D may be TRBD1 (5 bases). Germline values: CDR1 SGHTA, CDR2 FQGNSA. V shed 1 base and J shed 7 bases, with 8 bases lying between them. This CDR3 contains 13 residues.

The rearrangement links TRBV7-2 to TRBJ2-5, with 14 bases aligning to TRBD2. Trimming removed 4 bases from V and 5 bases from J; junction bases left unmatched: 9. The CDR3 is made up of 17 amino acids. Germline-derived CDR1 and CDR2 are SGHTA and FQGNSA. The CDR3, as DNA: TGTGCCAGCAGCTCGGGACTAGCGGGAGTTCGGCACGAGACCCAGTACTTC. As protein: CASSSGLAGVRHETQYF.

The rearrangement links TRBV2 to TRBJ1-3; D uncertain. CDR1 SNHLY and CDR2 FYNNEI come from the germline V gene. This CDR3 has 14 amino acids. The V end lost 2 bases, the J end lost 4 bases, and 9 bases lay between the germline ends. The chain's CDR3 is CASSEKAPGNTIYF. For the CDR3, the DNA is TGTGCCAGCAGTGAAAAGGCACCAGGAAACACCATATATTTT.

V is TRBV29-1 and J is TRBJ2-2, with 14 bases identical to TRBD2. Germline trimming cut 6 bases from V and 3 bases from J; bases unmatched to any gene: 6. CDR3 length equals 16 residues. Per germline, CDR1 SQVTM and CDR2 ANQGSEA. CDR3 residues: CSVRLAGGPDTGELFF. The CDR3 DNA sequence: TGCAGCGTCCGACTAGCGGGAGGGCCCGACACCGGGGAGCTGTTTTTT.

The chain carries TRBV19 and TRBJ2-2; no clear D. The CDR3 runs 15 residues. Germline V gives CDR1 LNHDA, CDR2 SQIVND (reference sequence). V gave up 1 base and J gave up 0 bases, with 6 bases separating them. The CDR3 is CASSIGAANTGELFF. The CDR3 coding sequence is TGTGCCAGTAGTATAGGTGCAGCGAACACCGGGGAGCTGTTTTTT. Based on the CDR3 plus reference TRBV19 and TRBJ2-2, the full variable domain is DGGITQSPKYLFRKEGQNVTLSCEQNLNHDAMYWYRQDPGQGLRLIYYSQIVNDFQKGDIAEGYSVSREKKESFPLTVTSAQKNPTAFYLCASSIGAANTGELFFGEGSRLTVL.

As to this clonotype: This may come from a read error, since a much larger clone is one base off. This chain uses TRBV6-5 with TRBJ2-1; 9 bases fit TRBD1. This CDR3 region has 16 residues. CDR1 is MNHEY and CDR2 is SVGAGI in the germline V gene. V was pared by 2 bases and J by 12 bases, with 14 bases of the junction left unmatched. CDR3 protein: CASSYTRGTGIDGQFF. Written as DNA, the CDR3 is TGTGCCAGCAGTTACACCAGGGGGACAGGGATCGATGGGCAGTTCTTC.

The chain recombines TRBV28 with TRBJ2-2; D uncertain. Germline lookup yields CDR1 MDHEN and CDR2 SYDVKM. The CDR3 has 12 residues. Trimming stripped 8 bases from V and 6 bases from J, with 10 bases between. CDR3 nucleotide sequence: TGTGCCAGCTCGTTTTGGTCCGGGGAGCTGTTTTTT. Protein sequence: CASSFWSGELFF.

This clonotype has only a few counts. This chain connects TRBV5-8 to TRBJ2-3; 9 bases fit TRBD1. The V and J ends lost 4 bases and 5 bases, in that order; junction bases with no gene match: 11. CDR1 is SGHTS and CDR2 is YDEGEE in the germline V gene. This CDR3 is built from 16 residues. CDR3 sequence (DNA): TGTGCCAGCAGCCCACCGGACAGGGGTTTGATAGATACGCAGTATTTT. Translated: CASSPPDRGLIDTQYF. The whole variable domain, filled in from reference TRBV5-8 and TRBJ2-3, reads EAGVTQSPTHLIKTRGQQATLRCSPISGHTSVYWYQQALGLGLQFLLWYDEGEERNRGNFPPRFSGRQFPNYSSELNVNALELEDSALYLCASSPPDRGLIDTQYFGPGTRLTVL.

This clonotype was seen many times. This chain joins TRBV28 and TRBJ1-2, with D unclear. The CDR3 runs to 13 residues. Per germline, CDR1 MDHEN and CDR2 SYDVKM. Trimming cost V 6 bases and J 8 bases, with 16 bases left between them. The CDR3 sequence is CASSSQLGKGYTF. CDR3 nucleotides: TGTGCCAGCAGCTCCCAACTGGGCAAGGGCTACACCTTC.